This T cell receptor (beta chain) is drawn from a study of T cell responses to AZD1222 COVID-19 vaccine. The CDR3 consists of 14 residues. V was cut by 4 bases and J by 7 bases, with 11 bases left in between. CDR1 is LNHDA, CDR2 SQIVND, per germline (reference sequence). The table lists this clone with many counts. Its cognate antigen is unknown. Both about-4-week and about-12-week second-dose recipients were combined. Using immunoSEQ multiplex PCR, the repertoire was profiled, and TCRdb retains in-frame clones only, with some absent. The sample includes around 87,000 clones, around 91% of them seen just once. Study-level results: Spike-wide coverage was observed for vaccine-associated CD4 TCRs, with dominant responses at 160-218 and 743-854. Just five or six AZD1222 recipients tested seropositive at baseline. Donor demographics were predominantly white British with a female majority; clonal diversity may be underestimated.

The clonotype originates from an adult who received the AZD1222 COVID-19 vaccine. Sequenced material: peripheral blood, taken 28 days after the second AZD1222 dose. The rearrangement links TRBV19 to TRBJ1-6, with D unclear. CDR3 region: CASSTSSGNSPLHF. The CDR3, as DNA: TGTGCCAGTAGTACCTCTTCGGGGAATTCACCCCTCCACTTT.